The present T cell receptor (beta chain) was sequenced within a study of STAT5B mutations in CD4+ large granular lymphocyte leukemia (dated by TCRdb to 2021 to 2024). Broadly, across the study: Among healthy controls, the CDR3 'QG' motif was associated with a particular HLA allele. TCRbeta repertoires of CD4+ T-cell large granular lymphocyte leukemia patients were compared with those of healthy blood donors. Flow cytometry on FACSCanto II or FACSVerse confirmed that purified fractions exceeded 95% purity among lymphocytes. Study-wide findings and limitations: CD4-sorted patient repertoires appeared more clonal than healthy CD4+ repertoires, and this difference persisted after removing the putative leukemic clones. Data were not HLA-matched; higher clonality in CD4+ versus CD8+ T-LGLL could reflect the relatively small sample size. Main leukemic clonotypes were private to each patient, although 20% to 25% of the main leukemic clonotypes were found at low frequency in the non-leukemic repertoires of other patients. Enrichment of TRBV06-family usage was observed among the top patient clones (8/27) relative to healthy controls (2/35).

Points on this clone: Its antigen remains undetermined. Base qualities were left out, and no much larger clone turns up one base away.

The immunoSEQ assay at survey resolution was applied to genomic DNA for sequencing of TCRbeta rearrangements. From the authors' description of their analysis: In the TCR sequencing data, the smallest productive clonotype frequency that could be detected was 2.59 x 10-5. Analyses included only productive TCRbeta rearrangements, meaning complete and in-frame sequences. Simpson clonality, calculated in the immunoSEQ Analyzer version 3.0, was used as the measure of sample clonality. Clones were binned by frequency as very rare, small, medium, large (1-20%) or hyperexpanded (>20%). Generation probabilities were estimated with OLGA 1.2.3, V-gene circos plots were generated with VDJtools, specificities were searched for in VDJdb, and CDR3 motifs were identified with GLIPH. The table comes from immuneACCESS by way of TCRdb, which keeps in-frame sequences with V and J called. Part of the clones is missing from these tables; in studies checked, under half for an unresolved V gene and the rest for unknown reasons. V and J calls and clone size are as listed in that table; D and trimming were resolved from the DNA. For this sample there are over 30,000 clones; less than 85% appear just once. The ten largest clonotypes hold about 6.6% of the sample.

The germline V gene provides CDR1 SGHTA and CDR2 FQGTGA. Measured from the cysteine to the phenylalanine, the CDR3 is 13 residues long. Just CDR3 DNA is preserved here, 39 bases in frame from base 1. V lost 4 bases and J lost 3 bases; the stretch between them is 9 bases long. Buffy coats from around 37 blood donors, supplied by the Finnish Red Cross blood service, were used as healthy controls. All TCR-sequenced material derived from peripheral blood: patient blood samples and healthy donor buffy coats. Ficoll-Hypaque gradient centrifugation was used to isolate peripheral blood mononuclear cells. CD4+ cells were magnetically purified from the buffy coats of healthy controls. The Gentra Puregene Cell and Tissue kit was used to extract genomic DNA, and a Qubit 2.0 fluorometer was used to measure the amount of genomic DNA.

The TCR sequence derives from a human donor in good health. Sequences were obtained from CD4+ T cells from blood buffy coats. The rearrangement combines TRBV7-3 with TRBJ1-1, with an unclear D gene assignment. The CDR3 corresponds to CASSSPGDTEAFF. At the DNA level, the sequence is TGTGCCAGCAGCTCCCCCGGTGACACTGAAGCTTTCTTT.